One T cell receptor beta chain is described in this entry. What it binds is unknown. The source of the sample is a study of cytomegalovirus exposure and HLA in healthy donors. Study observations and caveats: Per a prior analysis, the majority of TCR beta V segments were productive roughly 90% or roughly 30% of the time. Published work reported that the classifier diagnosed cytomegalovirus status with high specificity and sensitivity. Across donors, most TCRs were seen rarely, yet some public ones were widespread.

Germline CDR1 LNHDA, CDR2 SQIVND (reference sequence). There are 15 residues in the CDR3. J lost 2 bases, V lost 2 bases, and 1 base had no gene match. Use of 60 Vbeta and 13 Jbeta primers characterized the PCR. Profiling relied on immunoSEQ multiplex PCR, and the TCRdb table lists in-frame clones only, not all of them. The sample gives fewer than 200,000 clones, 75% to 85% of which show up once; approximately 2.1% is in the top ten. Likely unrecorded immune exposures existed in these nominally healthy donors. The sequenced material came from PBMCs. The clonotype originates from a woman aged 18-29 years in good health and CMV-seronegative. V gene TRBV19 combines with J gene TRBJ2-1; 9 bases align to TRBD1. The DNA for the CDR3 is TGTGCCAGTAGTATAAGACAGGGGGCCTACAATGAGCAGTTCTTC. It yields the protein CASSIRQGAYNEQFF.